These T cell receptor beta chains were read from a single sample in a study of PD-L1 blockade in urothelial cancer. TCRdb's copy holds only in-frame clones and misses some; the assay was immunoSEQ multiplex PCR. The sample lists some 76,000 clones, 85% to 90% occurring once. This material consisted of PBMCs, taken around atezolizumab (anti-PD-L1) treatment. These receptors were taken from a man between 60 and 70 years old with urothelial cancer. Each CDR3 is given with its conserved first and last residue. Fields, in order: V gene, clone size, J gene, D gene, CDR3 DNA, CDR3 protein. The D gene is left open where the match is weak. Some rows mark clone size as missing; the rest say once, few, many or name a class of expanded clone.

v_call: TRBV5-8; clone_size: .; j_call: TRBJ2-7; d_call: TRBD1; cdr3_nt: TGTGCCAGCAGCTCTCACAATATATTGGGACAGGGGAGCGAGCAGTACTTC; cdr3_aa: CASSSHNILGQGSEQYF
v_call: TRBV5-8; clone_size: .; j_call: TRBJ1-2; d_call: .; cdr3_nt: TGTGCCAGCAGCCCCGGATGGGGCAGGAGTCTCGGAGCTAACTATGGCTACACCTTC; cdr3_aa: CASSPGWGRSLGANYGYTF
v_call: TRBV20-1; clone_size: .; j_call: TRBJ2-5; d_call: TRBD2; cdr3_nt: TGCAGTACCTCGGGGGGGGAGACCCAGTACTTC; cdr3_aa: CSTSGGETQYF
v_call: TRBV15; clone_size: .; j_call: TRBJ1-3; d_call: .; cdr3_nt: TGTGCCACCAGCAGCGGGTCCTCTGGAAACACCATATATTTT; cdr3_aa: CATSSGSSGNTIYF
v_call: TRBV9; clone_size: .; j_call: TRBJ2-3; d_call: TRBD1; cdr3_nt: TGTGCCAGCAGCGTCCGGGACAGGGGTTCAGATACGCAGTATTTT; cdr3_aa: CASSVRDRGSDTQYF
v_call: TRBV15; clone_size: .; j_call: TRBJ2-4; d_call: TRBD1; cdr3_nt: TGTGCCACCAGCAGAGGCCACCCCGACAGGGAGAGAAACATTCAGTACTTC; cdr3_aa: CATSRGHPDRERNIQYF
v_call: TRBV28; clone_size: .; j_call: TRBJ1-5; d_call: TRBD1; cdr3_nt: TGTGCCAGCAGTCCTCTCCCCGGGACAGGGAATCAGCCCCAGCATTTT; cdr3_aa: CASSPLPGTGNQPQHF
v_call: TRBV28; clone_size: .; j_call: TRBJ2-7; d_call: .; cdr3_nt: TGTGCCAGCGGCGGGGCCACCTACGAGCAGTACTTC; cdr3_aa: CASGGATYEQYF
v_call: TRBV25-1; clone_size: .; j_call: TRBJ1-2; d_call: .; cdr3_nt: TGTGCCAGCAGCTCCCGAGACATCTATGGCTACACCTTC; cdr3_aa: CASSSRDIYGYTF
v_call: TRBV10-1; clone_size: few; j_call: TRBJ2-7; d_call: TRBD2; cdr3_nt: TGCGCCAGCAGCGGGGGACTAGCGGAGTCCTACGAGCAGTACTTC; cdr3_aa: CASSGGLAESYEQYF
v_call: TRBV5-1; clone_size: .; j_call: TRBJ2-7; d_call: TRBD2; cdr3_nt: TGCGCCAGCAGCTTGGGGACTAGCAGTTACGAGCAGTACTTC; cdr3_aa: CASSLGTSSYEQYF
v_call: TRBV10-3; clone_size: .; j_call: TRBJ2-3; d_call: TRBD2; cdr3_nt: TGTGCCATCAACTTTAGCGGGGCCACAGATACGCAGTATTTT; cdr3_aa: CAINFSGATDTQYF
v_call: TRBV6-6; clone_size: .; j_call: TRBJ2-7; d_call: .; cdr3_nt: TGTGCCAGCCTTAGGGCAGGGGAATTCGAGCAGTACTTC; cdr3_aa: CASLRAGEFEQYF
v_call: TRBV9; clone_size: .; j_call: TRBJ2-1; d_call: TRBD2; cdr3_nt: TGTGCCAGCAGCCCTCAGCGGGAGGGCCTGGGTGAGCAGTTCTTC; cdr3_aa: CASSPQREGLGEQFF
v_call: TRBV15; clone_size: .; j_call: TRBJ1-5; d_call: TRBD1; cdr3_nt: TGTGCCACCAGCAGAAACACCGGGACAGGTAGCAATCAGCCCCAGCATTTT; cdr3_aa: CATSRNTGTGSNQPQHF
v_call: TRBV11-3; clone_size: .; j_call: TRBJ2-2; d_call: .; cdr3_nt: TGTGCCAGCAGCTACCAGGTGAACACCGGGGAGCTGTTTTTT; cdr3_aa: CASSYQVNTGELFF
v_call: TRBV7-3; clone_size: .; j_call: TRBJ2-1; d_call: TRBD2; cdr3_nt: TGTGCCAGCAGCTTGAGTGGCGGGGGGGCCCGGGAGCAGTTCTTC; cdr3_aa: CASSLSGGGAREQFF
v_call: TRBV15; clone_size: .; j_call: TRBJ2-1; d_call: TRBD2; cdr3_nt: TGTGCCACCAGCAGAGACCTAGCGGTGTACAATGAGCAGTTCTTC; cdr3_aa: CATSRDLAVYNEQFF
v_call: TRBV7-8; clone_size: .; j_call: TRBJ2-7; d_call: .; cdr3_nt: TGTGCCAGCAGCTTAGCCCGGGACTCCGGCTACGAGCAGTACTTC; cdr3_aa: CASSLARDSGYEQYF
v_call: TRBV7-3; clone_size: .; j_call: TRBJ2-2; d_call: TRBD1; cdr3_nt: TGTGCCAGCAGCTTACTCAGGGGGTTAGAAACCGGGGAGCTGTTTTTT; cdr3_aa: CASSLLRGLETGELFF
v_call: TRBV5-4; clone_size: once; j_call: TRBJ2-5; d_call: .; cdr3_nt: TGTGCCAGCAGCTTGGGTTCTAGCGAAGAGACCCAGTACTTC; cdr3_aa: CASSLGSSEETQYF
v_call: TRBV5-5; clone_size: .; j_call: TRBJ2-7; d_call: TRBD1; cdr3_nt: TGTGCCAGCAGCTTGGGCAGGGGGCTACTGGAGCAGTACTTC; cdr3_aa: CASSLGRGLLEQYF
v_call: TRBV6-5; clone_size: .; j_call: TRBJ2-1; d_call: .; cdr3_nt: TGTGCCAGCAGTTATTTCCTCTACAATGAGCAGTTCTTC; cdr3_aa: CASSYFLYNEQFF
v_call: TRBV6-1; clone_size: .; j_call: TRBJ1-3; d_call: TRBD1; cdr3_nt: TGTGCCAGAACGGGACAGCCAGACACCATATATTTT; cdr3_aa: CARTGQPDTIYF
v_call: TRBV11-2; clone_size: once; j_call: TRBJ1-3; d_call: .; cdr3_nt: TGTGCCAGCAGCTTCCAGGGTGAAGGCACCATATATTTT; cdr3_aa: CASSFQGEGTIYF
v_call: TRBV27; clone_size: .; j_call: TRBJ2-7; d_call: TRBD1; cdr3_nt: TGTGCCAGCAGCCCAGACAGGGGGGGGTCCTACGAGCAGTACTTC; cdr3_aa: CASSPDRGGSYEQYF
v_call: TRBV9; clone_size: .; j_call: TRBJ2-2; d_call: TRBD2; cdr3_nt: TGTGCCAGCAGCGTAGATAGCGGGAGGCCCACCGGGGAGCTGTTTTTT; cdr3_aa: CASSVDSGRPTGELFF
v_call: TRBV29-1; clone_size: .; j_call: TRBJ1-4; d_call: TRBD1; cdr3_nt: TGCAGCTCGAAGGGGGCGGGTGAAAAACTGTTTTTT; cdr3_aa: CSSKGAGEKLFF
v_call: TRBV7-7; clone_size: .; j_call: TRBJ2-5; d_call: TRBD1; cdr3_nt: TGTGCCAGCAGCCCACAGGGGGCTCGAGAGACCCAGTACTTC; cdr3_aa: CASSPQGARETQYF
v_call: TRBV9; clone_size: .; j_call: TRBJ2-3; d_call: TRBD2; cdr3_nt: TGTGCCAGCAGCCATGGACTAGCGGGGGGCGATACGCAGTATTTT; cdr3_aa: CASSHGLAGGDTQYF
v_call: TRBV4-1; clone_size: .; j_call: TRBJ2-2; d_call: TRBD2; cdr3_nt: TGCGCCAGCAGCCAAAGCGGAGTAGCGGGAGGAGGGAACACCGGGGAGCTGTTTTTT; cdr3_aa: CASSQSGVAGGGNTGELFF
v_call: TRBV21-1; clone_size: .; j_call: TRBJ2-3; d_call: .; cdr3_nt: TGTGCCAGCAGCAATAAGCTAGCGGAAGATACGCAGTATTTT; cdr3_aa: CASSNKLAEDTQYF
v_call: TRBV21-1; clone_size: .; j_call: TRBJ2-7; d_call: .; cdr3_nt: TGTGCCAGCAGCAACTACTCCCCTCCGGGACATCGATACGAGCAGTACTTC; cdr3_aa: CASSNYSPPGHRYEQYF
v_call: TRBV5-4; clone_size: .; j_call: TRBJ2-1; d_call: TRBD1; cdr3_nt: TGTGCCAGCAGCTTAGGACAGGAATCCTACAATGAGCAGTTCTTC; cdr3_aa: CASSLGQESYNEQFF
v_call: TRBV5-1; clone_size: .; j_call: TRBJ1-1; d_call: .; cdr3_nt: TGCGCCAGCAGCTTGGCGGGGGGTTCGAACACTGAAGCTTTCTTT; cdr3_aa: CASSLAGGSNTEAFF
v_call: TRBV27; clone_size: .; j_call: TRBJ2-5; d_call: .; cdr3_nt: TGTGCCAGCAAGCCTAGTTGGCGCCAAGAGACCCAGTACTTC; cdr3_aa: CASKPSWRQETQYF
v_call: TRBV6-5; clone_size: .; j_call: TRBJ1-3; d_call: .; cdr3_nt: TGTGCCAGCACCCCACCTCCGGGAGGAGGAAACACCATATATTTT; cdr3_aa: CASTPPPGGGNTIYF
v_call: TRBV11-2; clone_size: .; j_call: TRBJ2-5; d_call: TRBD1; cdr3_nt: TGTGCCAGCAGCTTGTCCCGACAGGGTTGGGAGACCCAGTACTTC; cdr3_aa: CASSLSRQGWETQYF
v_call: TRBV9; clone_size: .; j_call: TRBJ1-5; d_call: .; cdr3_nt: TGTGCCAGCAGCGAACAGGGCGCCGGGCCCCAGCATTTT; cdr3_aa: CASSEQGAGPQHF
v_call: TRBV2; clone_size: .; j_call: TRBJ2-4; d_call: TRBD2; cdr3_nt: TGTGCCAGCAGTGAAAGACTAGCGGGGGCCAAAAACATTCAGTACTTC; cdr3_aa: CASSERLAGAKNIQYF
v_call: TRBV5-1; clone_size: once; j_call: TRBJ2-5; d_call: TRBD1; cdr3_nt: TGCGCCAGCAGCCGCCAGGGGGACAGGGGCCAAGAGACCCAGTACTTC; cdr3_aa: CASSRQGDRGQETQYF
v_call: TRBV11-2; clone_size: .; j_call: TRBJ2-5; d_call: TRBD2; cdr3_nt: TGTGCCAGCAGCTTCGAACGGGGAGGGGAGACCCAGTACTTC; cdr3_aa: CASSFERGGETQYF
v_call: TRBV7-9; clone_size: .; j_call: TRBJ2-1; d_call: .; cdr3_nt: TGTGCCAGCAGGGAACAGGGATATAACAACAATGAGCAGTTCTTC; cdr3_aa: CASREQGYNNNEQFF
v_call: TRBV5-1; clone_size: .; j_call: TRBJ1-1; d_call: TRBD1; cdr3_nt: TGCGCCAGCAGACGGGGACAGGGGTCCTCAATGAACACTGAAGCTTTCTTT; cdr3_aa: CASRRGQGSSMNTEAFF
v_call: TRBV19; clone_size: few; j_call: TRBJ1-3; d_call: .; cdr3_nt: TGTGCCAGTAGTACCAGGCCCCGCTCTGGAAACACCATATATTTT; cdr3_aa: CASSTRPRSGNTIYF
v_call: TRBV5-1; clone_size: medium-sized; j_call: TRBJ2-7; d_call: TRBD1; cdr3_nt: TGCGCCAGCAGCATTAGACAGGGGGTGTTGATCGAGCAGTACTTC; cdr3_aa: CASSIRQGVLIEQYF
v_call: TRBV7-2; clone_size: .; j_call: TRBJ2-1; d_call: TRBD2; cdr3_nt: TGTGCCAGCAGCTACCCGGGACTAGCTAGGTCTGAGCAGTTCTTC; cdr3_aa: CASSYPGLARSEQFF
v_call: TRBV5-1; clone_size: .; j_call: TRBJ2-6; d_call: .; cdr3_nt: TGCGCCAGCAGCCCGTCGGGACTGACATACGCTGGGGCCAACGTCCTGACTTTC; cdr3_aa: CASSPSGLTYAGANVLTF
v_call: TRBV5-1; clone_size: .; j_call: TRBJ2-6; d_call: TRBD1; cdr3_nt: TGCGCCAGCAGCTCCGGGACAGGACTCTCTGGGGCCAACGTCCTGACTTTC; cdr3_aa: CASSSGTGLSGANVLTF
v_call: TRBV19; clone_size: .; j_call: TRBJ2-1; d_call: TRBD2; cdr3_nt: TGTGCCAGTAGGTGGCCGGGGGGATACAATGAGCAGTTCTTC; cdr3_aa: CASRWPGGYNEQFF
v_call: TRBV19; clone_size: .; j_call: TRBJ1-5; d_call: .; cdr3_nt: TGTGCCAGTAGTATGGTTAGACAGGAAGGTCAGCCCCAGCATTTT; cdr3_aa: CASSMVRQEGQPQHF
v_call: TRBV7-2; clone_size: once; j_call: TRBJ2-1; d_call: .; cdr3_nt: TGTGCCAGCAGCATGGGACTTAACAATGAGCAGTTCTTC; cdr3_aa: CASSMGLNNEQFF
v_call: TRBV5-1; clone_size: .; j_call: TRBJ1-4; d_call: TRBD1; cdr3_nt: TGCGCCAGCAGCGTCCGGGACAGGGAAAAACTGTTTTTT; cdr3_aa: CASSVRDREKLFF
v_call: TRBV19; clone_size: .; j_call: TRBJ2-3; d_call: TRBD1; cdr3_nt: TGTGCCAGTAGTATAGATCGGACAGGGAGCACAGATACGCAGTATTTT; cdr3_aa: CASSIDRTGSTDTQYF
v_call: TRBV9; clone_size: .; j_call: TRBJ2-1; d_call: TRBD2; cdr3_nt: TGTGCCAGCAGCTATATACCGGGACTAGCGGGCGTTAATGAGCAGTTCTTC; cdr3_aa: CASSYIPGLAGVNEQFF
v_call: TRBV4-1; clone_size: .; j_call: TRBJ2-2; d_call: .; cdr3_nt: TGCGCCAGCAGCCAAGATCAGGGCAGTTGGCGAAGGGGCACCGGGGAGCTGTTTTTT; cdr3_aa: CASSQDQGSWRRGTGELFF
v_call: TRBV28; clone_size: .; j_call: TRBJ2-3; d_call: TRBD1; cdr3_nt: TGTGCCAGTGCCTTCAGGGACAGGGTTGATACGCAGTATTTT; cdr3_aa: CASAFRDRVDTQYF
v_call: TRBV6-6; clone_size: .; j_call: TRBJ2-7; d_call: TRBD2; cdr3_nt: TGTGCCAGCAATCGAAAGCAAGGACTAGATACCTACGAGCAGTACTTC; cdr3_aa: CASNRKQGLDTYEQYF
v_call: TRBV6-5; clone_size: .; j_call: TRBJ1-5; d_call: .; cdr3_nt: TGTGCCAGCAGCCTGGGGGGTTCCAATCAGCCCCAGCATTTT; cdr3_aa: CASSLGGSNQPQHF